This T cell receptor (beta chain) was captured in a study of regulatory T cells in long-lasting Graves disease. Building of the TCR beta libraries involved iRepertoire HTBI primers and Arm-PCR of CDR3 regions. MiXCR was run by TCRdb on the multiplex PCR reads, yielding one entry per CDR3 protein. Counted here are about 620,000 distinct CDR3 sequences, around 17% occurring once; the ten biggest clones make up under 20%. The table lists this clonotype with a few counts. Time point denoted: newly diagnosed GD, antithyroid drugs for less than 3 months. After RNA was extracted from PBMCs, the TCR library was made from it. Germline CDR1 and CDR2: GTSNPN and SVGIG (reference sequence). The CDR3 runs to 13 residues. Trimming shortened V by 5 bases and J by 1 base, and 8 bases separated the two germline ends. The same specimen was also included in a second study, on T cells in Graves' hyperthyroidism and ophthalmopathy. That work adds: Graves' hyperthyroidism is called stable when ophthalmopathy does not progress within 18 months.

The V gene is TRBV30, the J gene TRBJ2-2, with a weak D call TRBD1 (6 bases). The sequence was obtained from a woman under 40 with Graves disease. This specimen consisted of peripheral blood mononuclear cells (PBMCs), obtained at new diagnosis, from a patient treated with antithyroid drugs. The CDR3 nucleotides read TGTGCCTGGGACAGGCTGAACACCGGGGAGCTGTTTTTT. Protein sequence: CAWDRLNTGELFF.